This T cell receptor beta chain was identified in a study of neoadjuvant anti-PD-1 for oral cavity cancer. Described time point: after neoadjuvant nivolumab, at surgical resection. Germline CDR1 reads MNHEY; CDR2 reads SMNVEV (reference sequence). V lost 1 base and J lost 6, with 16 bases in between. This CDR3 has 15 residues. Sequencing was performed with immunoSEQ multiplex PCR; in TCRdb, only in-frame clones are kept and a portion is missing. The sample has around 13,000 clones, about two thirds seen once. Whole-study results and caveats: With three patients per group, TCR findings need larger cohorts.

As concerns this clone: Its cognate antigen is unknown.

This chain links TRBV27 with TRBJ2-7; TRBD2 might be the D (5 bases). Sequencing used PBMCs, obtained after nivolumab (anti-PD-1) treatment. The TCR comes from a person aged 35-79 years with oral cavity squamous cell carcinoma. Written as DNA, the CDR3 is TGTGCCAGCAGTTTATTGAGGGTACCTTATGGCGAGCAGTACTTC. It is translated as CASSLLRVPYGEQYF.